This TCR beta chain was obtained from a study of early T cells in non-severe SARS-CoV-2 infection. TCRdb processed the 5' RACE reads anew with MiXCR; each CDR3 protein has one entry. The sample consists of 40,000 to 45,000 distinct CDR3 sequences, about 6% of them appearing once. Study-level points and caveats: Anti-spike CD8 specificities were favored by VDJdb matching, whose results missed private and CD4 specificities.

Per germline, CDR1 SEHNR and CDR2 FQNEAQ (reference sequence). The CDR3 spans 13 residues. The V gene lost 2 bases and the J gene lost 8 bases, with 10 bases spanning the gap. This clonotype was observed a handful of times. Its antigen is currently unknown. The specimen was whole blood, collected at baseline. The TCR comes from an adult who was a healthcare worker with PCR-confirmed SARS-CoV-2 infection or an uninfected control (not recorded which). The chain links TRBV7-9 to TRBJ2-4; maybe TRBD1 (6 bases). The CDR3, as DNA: TGTGCCAGCAGCTTACAGGGGCCAGACATTCAGTACTTC. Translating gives CASSLQGPDIQYF.